The clone carrying this T cell receptor (beta chain) was recorded many times. The source of the sample is a study of T cells in Graves' hyperthyroidism and ophthalmopathy. The length of the CDR3 is 15 residues. Germline V gene sequence: CDR1 MNHEY, CDR2 SVGEGT. Germline trimming cut 4 bases from V and 5 bases from J; bases unmatched to any gene: 9. The CDR3 regions of TCR beta were amplified from RNA transcripts. With the HTBI primer set, the TCR CDR3 went through a first round of RT-PCR. TCRdb reprocessed the multiplex PCR reads with MiXCR, giving one entry per CDR3 protein. The table records some 770,000 distinct CDR3 sequences, less than 20% of them present only once.

V and J are TRBV6-2 or TRBV6-3 and TRBJ2-7; 9 positions match TRBD1. This clonotype was sampled from a man between 18 and 29 years old with Graves' hyperthyroidism. The sample comprised blood. In nucleotides, the CDR3 is TGTGCCAGCAGTTCTCCGGGACAGGGAGTCAACGAGCAGTACTTC. Amino acid sequence: CASSSPGQGVNEQYF.